This entry is about one T cell receptor beta chain. TCRdb used MiXCR to reprocess the RT-PCR reads, holding one entry per CDR3 protein. The table includes about 110,000 distinct CDR3 sequences, roughly 35% detected once. Germline assignment: CDR1 SGHRS and CDR2 YFSETQ. This CDR3 spans 15 amino acids. V lost 5 bases, J lost 2 bases, and 17 bases lay in between. The source of the sample is a study of patients and donors after allogeneic stem cell transplantation. The origin of this receptor is a human donor who was either an allogeneic HSCT recipient or a stem cell or donor lymphocyte infusion donor (not recorded which). It is not recorded whose cells these are; they may come from a transplant donor. V is TRBV5-1 and J is TRBJ2-7, with D tentatively TRBD1 (5 bases). The sequenced sample consisted of blood, either unsorted or a sorted T cell fraction (not recorded which). The CDR3 coding sequence is TGCGCCAGCAGGCTTAATGGGGCAGGGACCTACGAGCAGTACTTC. Translated: CASRLNGAGTYEQYF.